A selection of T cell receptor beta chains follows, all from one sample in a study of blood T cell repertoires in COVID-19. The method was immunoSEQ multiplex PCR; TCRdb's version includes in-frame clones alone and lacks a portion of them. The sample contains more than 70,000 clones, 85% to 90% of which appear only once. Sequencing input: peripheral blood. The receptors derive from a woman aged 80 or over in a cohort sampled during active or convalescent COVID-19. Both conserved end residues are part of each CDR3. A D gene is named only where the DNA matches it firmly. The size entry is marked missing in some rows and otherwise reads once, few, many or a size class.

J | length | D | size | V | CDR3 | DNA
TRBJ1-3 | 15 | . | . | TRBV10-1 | CASSVFPGSGNTIYF | TGCGCCAGCAGTGTATTTCCGGGCTCTGGAAACACCATATATTTT
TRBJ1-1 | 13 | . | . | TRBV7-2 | CASSSDRNTEAFF | TGTGCCAGCAGCTCTGACAGGAACACTGAAGCTTTCTTT
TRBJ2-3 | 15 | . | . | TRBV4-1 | CASSQDGFKPGTQYF | TGCGCCAGCAGCCAAGATGGGTTCAAACCGGGTACGCAGTATTTT
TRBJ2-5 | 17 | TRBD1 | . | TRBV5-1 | CASSLAATTGYQETQYF | TGCGCCAGCAGCTTGGCGGCGACGACAGGGTATCAAGAGACCCAGTACTTC
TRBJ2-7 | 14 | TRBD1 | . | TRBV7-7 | CASSSHRGDYEQYF | TGTGCTAGCAGCTCCCACAGGGGAGACTACGAGCAGTACTTC
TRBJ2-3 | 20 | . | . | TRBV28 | CASSFPSPERYPSLADTQYF | TGTGCCAGCAGTTTTCCTTCGCCCGAGCGGTACCCTTCTTTGGCGGATACGCAGTATTTT
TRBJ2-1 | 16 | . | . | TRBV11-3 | CASSGEVYGTYNEQFF | TGTGCCAGCAGTGGTGAGGTCTACGGTACCTACAATGAGCAGTTCTTC
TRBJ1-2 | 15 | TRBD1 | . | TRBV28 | CASSPPGQPNYGYTF | TGTGCCAGCAGTCCACCGGGACAGCCTAACTATGGCTACACCTTC
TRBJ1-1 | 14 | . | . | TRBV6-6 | CASSYGHLNTEAFF | TGTGCCAGCAGTTACGGACATTTGAACACTGAAGCTTTCTTT
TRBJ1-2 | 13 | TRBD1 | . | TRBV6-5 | CASSRQGAQGYTF | TGTGCCAGCAGTAGACAGGGGGCGCAGGGCTACACCTTC
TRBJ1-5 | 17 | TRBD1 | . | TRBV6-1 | CASSGGQGVPFNQPQHF | TGTGCCAGCAGTGGGGGACAGGGGGTCCCCTTCAATCAGCCCCAGCATTTT
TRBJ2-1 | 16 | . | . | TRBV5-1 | CASSLDGQAAYNEQFF | TGCGCCAGCAGCCTCGATGGGCAGGCAGCCTACAATGAGCAGTTCTTC
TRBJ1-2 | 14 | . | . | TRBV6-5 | CASSYNRFGYGYTF | TGTGCCAGCAGTTACAACAGGTTTGGATATGGCTACACCTTC
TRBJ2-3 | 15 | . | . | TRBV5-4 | CASRLWGGYTDTQYF | TGTGCCAGCCGCTTGTGGGGCGGCTACACAGATACGCAGTATTTT
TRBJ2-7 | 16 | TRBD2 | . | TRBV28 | CASTPGAGASSYEQYF | TGTGCCAGCACCCCAGGAGCGGGAGCCTCGTCCTACGAGCAGTACTTC
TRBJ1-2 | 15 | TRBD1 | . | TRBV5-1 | CASSSSGQEDSGYTF | TGCGCCAGCAGCTCGTCGGGACAGGAAGACAGTGGCTACACCTTC
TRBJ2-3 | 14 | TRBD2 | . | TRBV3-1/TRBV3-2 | CASSPGGISDTQYF | TGTGCCAGCAGCCCGGGGGGGATCTCAGATACGCAGTATTTT
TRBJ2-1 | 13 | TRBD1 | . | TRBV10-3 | CAISGTGDNEQFF | TGTGCCATCAGCGGGACAGGGGACAATGAGCAGTTCTTC
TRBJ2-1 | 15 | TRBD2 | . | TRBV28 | CASSSLAGGLNEQFF | TGTGCCAGCAGTTCCCTAGCGGGAGGATTGAATGAGCAGTTCTTC
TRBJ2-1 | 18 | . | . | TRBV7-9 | CASSPPGRKTRGYNEQFF | TGTGCCAGCAGTCCACCGGGACGGAAGACTAGGGGATACAATGAGCAGTTCTTC
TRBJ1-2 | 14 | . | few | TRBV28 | CASSTLRGGYGYTF | TGTGCCAGCAGTACTTTGCGGGGGGGCTATGGCTACACCTTC
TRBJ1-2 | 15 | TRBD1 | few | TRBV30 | CAWIRDRALNYGYTF | TGTGCCTGGATCCGGGACAGGGCGTTGAATTATGGCTACACCTTC
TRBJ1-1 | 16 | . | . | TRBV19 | CASSRFGGPMNTEAFF | TGTGCCAGTAGTCGCTTCGGGGGACCGATGAACACTGAAGCTTTCTTT
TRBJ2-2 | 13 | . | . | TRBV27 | CASSLSRYGELFF | TGTGCCAGCAGTTTATCGCGGTACGGGGAGCTGTTTTTT
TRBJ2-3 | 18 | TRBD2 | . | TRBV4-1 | CASSQDPGLAGTPDTQYF | TGCGCCAGCAGCCAAGATCCGGGACTAGCGGGGACCCCGGATACGCAGTATTTT
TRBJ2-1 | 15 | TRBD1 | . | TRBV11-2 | CASSSYLDRGNEQFF | TGTGCCAGCAGCTCCTACTTGGACAGGGGAAATGAGCAGTTCTTC
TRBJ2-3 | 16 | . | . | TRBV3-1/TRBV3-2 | CASSQGIRTSTDTQYF | TGTGCCAGCAGCCAAGGGATTCGGACTAGCACAGATACGCAGTATTTT
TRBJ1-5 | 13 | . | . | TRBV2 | CASSFLDSRPQHF | TGTGCCAGCAGTTTTCTGGACAGTCGGCCCCAGCATTTT
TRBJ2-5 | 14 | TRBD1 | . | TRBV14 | CASSRDRVKETQYF | TGTGCCAGCAGCCGGGACAGGGTCAAAGAGACCCAGTACTTC
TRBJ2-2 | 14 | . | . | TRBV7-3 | CASSTGTSTGELFF | TGTGCCAGCAGCACTGGGACTTCCACCGGGGAGCTGTTTTTT
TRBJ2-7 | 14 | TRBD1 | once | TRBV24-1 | CATSVGQGNYEQYF | TGTGCCACCAGTGTGGGACAGGGAAACTACGAGCAGTACTTC